This entry lists 27 T cell receptor beta chains sequenced from one sample in a study of shared clonotypes between healthy human individuals. The assay was immunoSEQ multiplex PCR, and TCRdb's table has in-frame clones only and misses some. The table shows roughly 2.1 million clones, with 93% occurring only once. Naive CD8 cells, CD45RO-negative and positively selected for CCR7, excluded terminally differentiated effector memory CD45RA+ cells. The sample was naive CD8+ T cells from PBMCs. Receptors originate from a man aged 18 to 29 in good health. Some clones in this sample may be carry-over from other donors' samples.

As concerns this clone: Other DNA sequences in this sample translate to the same CDR3. J is TRBJ2-7 and V is TRBV9, with 8 bases lining up with TRBD1. Germline assignment: CDR1 SGDLS and CDR2 YYNGEE. The CDR3 runs to 13 residues. J lost 3 bases, V lost 3 bases, and 2 bases had no gene match. CDR3 loop: CASSAGTGYEQYF. In DNA form, the CDR3 reads TGTGCCAGCAGCGCCGGGACAGGCTACGAGCAGTACTTC.

In this sample, this clone turned up a few times. The V and J genes are TRBV27 and TRBJ2-7; no definite D call. Germline CDR1 MNHEY, CDR2 SMNVEV (reference sequence). The germline V and J ends were trimmed by 4 bases and 3 bases, with 4 bases remaining between them. The CDR3 runs to 11 residues. Here the CDR3 reads CASSSDYEQYF. In DNA, the CDR3 is TGTGCCAGCAGTTCAGACTACGAGCAGTACTTC.

J is TRBJ2-7 and V is TRBV7-9; 7 bases agree with TRBD1. Germline V gene sequence: CDR1 SEHNR, CDR2 FQNEAQ (reference sequence). CDR3 size: 15 residues. V shed 4 bases, J shed 2 bases, and the junction held 8 bases outside the gene matches. DNA for the CDR3: TGTGCCAGCAGCTACCCGGGGACAGCAACCTACGAGCAGTACTTC. Its translation: CASSYPGTATYEQYF.

This rearrangement joins TRBV21-1 to TRBJ1-2; the DNA was not used to check the table's D call, TRBD1. TRBV21-1 is reported as a pseudogene. CDR3 length: 17 amino acids. CDR3 loop: CASSKESRAGGNYGYTF. In nucleotides, the CDR3 is TGTGCCAGCAGCAAAGAATCGCGGGCAGGGGGGAACTATGGCTACACCTTC.

The V and J genes are TRBV2 and TRBJ2-2; 10 nucleotides agree with TRBD1. Trimming took 3 bases from V and 5 from J; bases not matched to a gene: 0. This CDR3 has 14 residues. Germline-derived CDR1 and CDR2 are SNHLY and FYNNEI. The CDR3 reads CASSEGQGTGELFF. The CDR3 coding sequence is TGTGCCAGCAGTGAGGGACAGGGGACCGGGGAGCTGTTTTTT.

The J gene is TRBJ2-1, the V gene TRBV11-2; 10 nucleotides align to TRBD2. CDR3 length: 17 amino acids. V was clipped by 5 bases and J by 4 bases; unmatched bases: 11. Germline CDR1 SGHAT, CDR2 FQNNGV. This CDR3 reads CASSPQPWTSGYNEQFF. The CDR3 DNA reads as TGTGCCAGCAGCCCCCAGCCTTGGACTAGCGGATACAATGAGCAGTTCTTC.

The chain combines TRBV30 with TRBJ2-5; 9 bases map to TRBD1. Germline V gene lookup returns CDR1 GTSNPN and CDR2 SVGIG (reference sequence). The CDR3 runs 15 residues. Germline trimming cut 3 bases from V and 1 base from J; bases unmatched to any gene: 6. The CDR3 DNA sequence: TGTGCCTGGAGCGGGACAGGGCCTTCCCAAGAGACCCAGTACTTC. Translated, it gives CAWSGTGPSQETQYF.

The V and J genes are TRBV28 and TRBJ1-2; TRBD1 is a possible D gene (6 bases). This CDR3 is built from 13 residues. Trimming removed 10 bases at V and 0 bases at J, with 12 bases between. The germline V gene has CDR1 MDHEN and CDR2 SYDVKM. The CDR3 coding sequence is TGTGCCACCGGACAGACCCCTAACTATGGCTACACCTTC. Encoded protein: CATGQTPNYGYTF.

The rearrangement uses TRBV5-1 and TRBJ2-2, with 7 bases fitting TRBD1. The CDR3 length is 17 residues. Trimming cost V 3 bases and J 1 base; bases outside gene matches: 9. Germline V CDR1 and CDR2: SGHRS, YFSETQ. The CDR3 reads CASSSGQAGKNTGELFF. In DNA form, the CDR3 reads TGCGCCAGCAGCTCTGGACAGGCAGGAAAGAACACCGGGGAGCTGTTTTTT.

The rearrangement uses TRBV6-6 and TRBJ2-1, with a possible D match to TRBD2 (6 bases). CDR3 size: 16 residues. V lost 4 bases and J lost 0, with 13 bases in between. The germline gives CDR1 MNHNY, CDR2 SVGAGI (reference sequence). DNA for the CDR3: TGTGCCAGCAGTTGGACTATCCCAAGCTCCTACAATGAGCAGTTCTTC. This translates into CASSWTIPSSYNEQFF.

This sequence joins TRBV25-1 and TRBJ1-2, with 9 positions matching TRBD1. From germline, CDR1 is MGHDK and CDR2 SYGVNS. V lost 2 bases and J lost 5; bases outside the gene matches: 9. CDR3 length: 16 residues. As DNA, the CDR3 is TGTGCCAGCAGTGAAAGGGACAGGGTCCCTTTTTATGGCTACACCTTC. It translates to CASSERDRVPFYGYTF.

V usage is TRBV30 and J usage is TRBJ1-5, with D possibly matching TRBD1 (5 bases). The germline V gene has CDR1 GTSNPN and CDR2 SVGIG (reference sequence). The V and J ends lost 5 bases and 6 bases respectively, with 20 bases between them. This CDR3 is built from 15 residues. The CDR3 sequence is CAWGSSRTRGQPQHF. The CDR3 DNA is TGTGCCTGGGGGTCAAGCAGAACGAGGGGTCAGCCCCAGCATTTT.

CDR3 sequence: CASSAASYYEQYF. As DNA, the CDR3 is TGTGCCAGCAGCGCCGCGAGTTACTACGAGCAGTACTTC. This sequence joins TRBV7-9 and TRBJ2-7; D not resolved. V was clipped by 5 bases and J by 3 bases, with 11 bases between them. The germline CDR1 and CDR2 sequences are SEHNR and FQNEAQ (reference sequence). This CDR3 is built from 13 residues.

This rearrangement joins TRBV7-3 to TRBJ2-2; TRBD1 matches at 7 bases. CDR3 length: 18 residues. In germline, CDR1 is SGHTA, CDR2 FQGTGA. Trimming cost V 0 bases and J 2 bases; bases outside gene matches: 9. The CDR3 region has the DNA TGTGCCAGCAGCTTAACAAGGGCCCGGACAGGAAACACCGGGGAGCTGTTTTTT. As protein: CASSLTRARTGNTGELFF.

The gene calls are TRBV19 and TRBJ1-1; D gene unclear. The CDR3 has 17 residues. The germline V gene has CDR1 LNHDA and CDR2 SQIVND (reference sequence). V gave up 7 bases and J gave up 3 bases, with 24 bases separating them. The DNA for the CDR3 is TGTGCCAGTACCCCAGCCCTGGGGAACTCTCTAGACACTGAAGCTTTCTTT. Translated, it gives CASTPALGNSLDTEAFF.

This clone was counted a single time. The chain has TRBV5-6 and TRBJ2-7; 7 bases agree with TRBD2. Trimming took 1 base from V and 4 from J; bases not matched to a gene: 8. Germline loops: CDR1 SGHDT, CDR2 YYEEEE. The CDR3 is 15 residues long. The CDR3 sequence: CASSLLPGGTYEQYF. The DNA of the CDR3 is TGTGCCAGCAGCTTGCTTCCGGGAGGTACTTACGAGCAGTACTTC.

The chain recombines TRBV28 with TRBJ2-7, with 7 bases lining up with TRBD2. The CDR3 extends over 14 amino acids. J gave up 1 base and V 7 bases, and 7 bases lay outside the gene matches. Germline-derived CDR1 and CDR2 are MDHEN and SYDVKM. Here the CDR3 reads CASTLGGVSYEQYF. Here the CDR3 DNA reads TGTGCCAGCACCTTGGGAGGGGTATCCTACGAGCAGTACTTC.

Regarding this clone: Other nucleotide sequences from this sample produce the same CDR3. The rearrangement joins TRBV19 to TRBJ2-1; maybe TRBD2 (6 bases). With 5 bases removed from V and 4 bases from J, the gap between germline ends came to 9 bases. Germline CDR1 and CDR2: LNHDA and SQIVND (reference sequence). The CDR3 covers 13 residues. The CDR3 is CASSYGTYNEQFF. In DNA form, the CDR3 reads TGTGCCAGTAGTTACGGGACTTACAATGAGCAGTTCTTC.

The rearrangement links TRBV27 to TRBJ2-7, with a possible D match to TRBD1 (5 bases). The CDR3 has 13 amino acids. The germline V and J ends were trimmed by 6 bases and 3 bases, with 12 bases remaining between them. The V gene's germline CDR1 is MNHEY and CDR2 SMNVEV (reference sequence). CDR3 nucleotide sequence: TGTGCCAGCAGCGAATTGACAGACTACGAGCAGTACTTC. Its protein is CASSELTDYEQYF.

The rearrangement uses TRBV5-1 and TRBJ2-7, with 8 bases lining up with TRBD2. CDR3 length: 20 residues. CDR1 and CDR2 from the germline V gene are SGHRS and YFSETQ. Unmatched junction bases numbered 19, after V lost 0 bases and J lost 2 bases. CDR3 sequence reads: CASSLGIGTTIRRGAYEQYF. In nucleotides, the CDR3 is TGCGCCAGCAGCTTGGGCATAGGGACAACAATCCGGCGGGGGGCCTACGAGCAGTACTTC.

The rearrangement uses TRBV27 and TRBJ2-7, with 9 bases fitting TRBD1. Germline trimming cut 5 bases from V and 7 bases from J; bases unmatched to any gene: 9. Germline V CDR1 and CDR2: MNHEY, SMNVEV (reference sequence). The CDR3 loop spans 14 amino acids. DNA for the CDR3: TGTGCCAGCAGTGTGACAGGGGGTCCGGGGGAGCAGTACTTC. This sequence encodes CASSVTGGPGEQYF.

The chain carries TRBV10-1 and TRBJ2-2; D remains ambiguous. The V gene lost 2 bases and the J gene lost 3 bases, with 4 bases spanning the gap. In germline, CDR1 is WNHNN, CDR2 SYGVQD (reference sequence). The CDR3 contains 13 residues. CDR3 in DNA: TGCGCCAGCAGTGAGACCTACACCGGGGAGCTGTTTTTT. Its protein product is CASSETYTGELFF.

The chain links TRBV27 to TRBJ1-4; unclear D gene. The CDR3 has 13 residues. Deletions cut 6 bases from V and 13 bases from J, with 18 bases between. From germline, CDR1 is MNHEY and CDR2 SMNVEV (reference sequence). As DNA, the CDR3 is TGTGCCAGCAGACCCTTAAACAAGGATGGACTGTTTTTT. Protein product: CASRPLNKDGLFF.

The J gene is TRBJ2-6, the V gene TRBV6-1; D is unclear. Trimming pared 6 bases from V and 0 bases from J, leaving 6 bases between. This CDR3 has 14 residues. Germline V gene data show CDR1 as MNHNS and CDR2 as SASEGT. CDR3 nucleotide sequence: TGTGCCAGCAGCAGTAGCTCTGGGGCCAACGTCCTGACTTTC. Protein: CASSSSSGANVLTF.

The table lists this clone with a few counts. V usage is TRBV29-1 and J usage is TRBJ1-1; the match to TRBD1 covers 8 bases. The J segment lost 3 bases and the V segment lost 4 bases, leaving 7 bases of the junction unmatched. Germline V lookup: CDR1 SQVTM, CDR2 ANQGSEA. The CDR3 is 14 residues long. The CDR3 bases are TGCAGCGTTGGGGCTCAGGGGGCGGACACTGAAGCTTTCTTT. This encodes CSVGAQGADTEAFF. Supplemented by reference TRBV29-1 and TRBJ1-1, the full variable domain reads SAVISQKPSRDICQRGTSLTIQCQVDSQVTMMFWYRQQPGQSLTLIATANQGSEATYESGFVIDKFPISRPNLTFSTLTVSNMSPEDSSIYLCSVGAQGADTEAFFGQGTRLTVV.

This chain connects TRBV2 to TRBJ1-2; 8 positions agree with TRBD1. Germline CDR1 is SNHLY and CDR2 is FYNNEI. CDR3 length equals 15 residues. The ends lost 2 bases at V and 5 bases at J; junction bases unmatched: 7. For the CDR3, the DNA is TGTGCCAGCAGTGAAACGGCAGGGGGCATTTATGGCTACACCTTC. Protein: CASSETAGGIYGYTF. Based on the CDR3 plus reference TRBV2 and TRBJ1-2, the full variable domain is EPEVTQTPSHQVTQMGQEVILRCVPISNHLYFYWYRQILGQKVEFLVSFYNNEISEKSEIFDDQFSVERPDGSNFTLKIRSTKLEDSAMYFCASSETAGGIYGYTFGSGTRLTVV.

The chain employs TRBV2 and TRBJ2-2; 7 positions match TRBD2. Germline V gene data show CDR1 as SNHLY and CDR2 as FYNNEI. The CDR3 is 12 residues long. The CDR3 loop is CATAGVPGELFF. As DNA, the CDR3 is TGTGCGACGGCGGGGGTCCCCGGGGAGCTGTTTTTT.